In this sample, the clone carrying this T cell receptor beta chain turned up once. Its specificity is not known. Germline V CDR1 and CDR2: MNHEY, SVGAGI. The CDR3 covers 12 residues. V lost 9 bases to trimming and J lost 4 bases, with 9 bases between them. Whether given at about 4 or about 12 weeks, second doses were pooled. This entry belongs to a study of T cell responses to AZD1222 COVID-19 vaccine. Study-wide results and caveats: Across spike, vaccine-associated CD4 TCRs were found, dominant at 160-218 and 743-854.

The assay was immunoSEQ multiplex PCR, and TCRdb's table has in-frame clones only and misses some. The sample has about 120,000 clones, around 90% seen once. This specimen consisted of peripheral blood, obtained 28 days after the second AZD1222 dose. This receptor was taken from an adult who received the AZD1222 COVID-19 vaccine. The rearrangement joins TRBV6-5 to TRBJ1-4, with D tentatively TRBD1 (6 bases). The CDR3 is CASKQGNEKLFF. CDR3 in DNA: TGTGCCAGTAAACAGGGTAATGAAAAACTGTTTTTT.